These 24 T cell receptor beta chains originate from one sample sequenced in a study of blood T cell repertoires in COVID-19. Profiled with immunoSEQ multiplex PCR; TCRdb holds only in-frame clones, not every one. The sample lists about 160,000 clones; 70% to 90% were seen once. Sequencing was carried out using peripheral blood. These receptors came from a man at least 80 years old with COVID-19, enrolled during active disease.

The chain recombines TRBV19 with TRBJ2-6; 8 bases fit TRBD1. The CDR3 is made up of 18 amino acids. From germline, CDR1 is LNHDA and CDR2 SQIVND (reference sequence). The junction had 9 bases not matched to a gene; V was cut back by 3 bases and J by 2 bases. The CDR3: CASSIAAGGRAGANVLTF. CDR3 bases: TGTGCCAGTAGTATCGCGGCAGGGGGCCGGGCTGGGGCCAACGTCCTGACTTTC.

The chain couples TRBV29-1 to TRBJ1-1; D not resolved. CDR3 length: 12 residues. Trimming cost V 5 bases and J 1 base, with 8 bases left between them. Germline V lookup: CDR1 SQVTM, CDR2 ANQGSEA. The CDR3 DNA sequence: TGCAGCGTTCAAACGGGGAACACTGAAGCTTTCTTT. Translated, it gives CSVQTGNTEAFF.

This clone turned up a few times. The chain links TRBV9 to TRBJ1-1; D unclear. Germline V gene data show CDR1 as SGDLS and CDR2 as YYNGEE. Between the trimmed V and J ends, which lost 0 bases and 3 bases, there was a span of 6 bases. CDR3 size: 13 residues. This CDR3 is CASSVVDDTEAFF. CDR3 coding DNA: TGTGCCAGCAGCGTAGTAGATGACACTGAAGCTTTCTTT.

This clone was seen a few times. The J gene is TRBJ2-1, the V gene TRBV4-3, with D tentatively TRBD2 (6 bases). Trimming left V 4 bases short and J 6 bases short, with 19 bases between. This CDR3 region has 16 residues. Germline-derived CDR1 and CDR2 are LGHNA and YSLEER. The CDR3: CASSPLVSGSLNEQFF. CDR3 DNA: TGCGCCAGCAGCCCCTTGGTGAGCGGGTCCCTCAATGAGCAGTTCTTC.

In this sample, this clone turned up a few times. This chain links TRBV5-1 with TRBJ2-7, with D maybe TRBD1 (6 bases). This CDR3 is built from 15 residues. Between the trimmed V and J ends, which lost 3 bases and 3 bases, there was a span of 16 bases. Germline V lookup: CDR1 SGHRS, CDR2 YFSETQ. CDR3 amino acids: CASSYSRGPSYEQYF. The CDR3 DNA reads as TGCGCCAGCAGCTACAGCAGGGGACCGAGCTACGAGCAGTACTTC.

J is TRBJ1-2 and V is TRBV29-1; 8 bases are a match to TRBD1. This CDR3 comprises 14 residues. With 0 bases clipped from V and 5 bases from J, the junction kept 5 bases outside the gene matches. Germline V gene sequence: CDR1 SQVTM, CDR2 ANQGSEA. CDR3 in amino acids: CSVEDRGQAYGYTF. The CDR3 nucleotides read TGCAGCGTTGAAGATCGGGGACAGGCATATGGCTACACCTTC.

The CDR3 here is CASIRLRRGPETQYF. Written as DNA, the CDR3 is TGTGCCAGCATTCGTCTAAGGCGGGGGCCTGAGACCCAGTACTTC. The rearrangement links TRBV2 to TRBJ2-5, with D perhaps TRBD2 (7 bases). CDR1 SNHLY and CDR2 FYNNEI come from the germline V gene. The length of the CDR3 is 15 residues. V was trimmed by 7 bases and J by 5 bases, leaving 20 bases between them.

The genes are TRBV2 and TRBJ1-4, with 7 positions matching TRBD1. Germline CDR1 and CDR2: SNHLY and FYNNEI. This CDR3 is built from 14 residues. With 4 bases clipped from V and 5 bases from J, the junction kept 4 bases outside the gene matches. CDR3 DNA: TGTGCCAGCAGTGTGGGACAGAGCAATGAAAAACTGTTTTTT. This sequence encodes CASSVGQSNEKLFF.

The chain combines TRBV5-6 with TRBJ1-2; D is ambiguous. There are 14 residues in the CDR3. The V gene's germline CDR1 is SGHDT and CDR2 YYEEEE. Trimming took off 1 base at V and 2 bases at J, with 9 bases between the two ends. As DNA, the CDR3 is TGTGCCAGCAGCTTGTGGCCCCTCAACTATGGCTACACCTTC. This translates into CASSLWPLNYGYTF.

The gene calls are TRBV10-3 and TRBJ2-3; 10 bases are shared with TRBD2. The CDR3 sequence is 15 residues long. The germline V gene has CDR1 ENHRY and CDR2 SYGVKD. Trimming cost V 3 bases and J 3 bases; bases outside gene matches: 3. Here the CDR3 DNA reads TGTGCCATCAGTGAAGGACTAGCGGAGACAGATACGCAGTATTTT. Translation gives CAISEGLAETDTQYF.

This clone was counted only a few times. V usage is TRBV7-9 and J usage is TRBJ1-1, with a weak D call TRBD1 (5 bases). The CDR3 covers 15 residues. V shed 1 base and J shed 0 bases, with 9 bases lying between them. Per the germline V gene, CDR1 is SEHNR and CDR2 is FQNEAQ (reference sequence). In nucleotides, the CDR3 is TGTGCCAGCAGCTTAGGGGGCAGCATGAACACTGAAGCTTTCTTT. The encoded protein is CASSLGGSMNTEAFF.

The genes are TRBV4-1 and TRBJ2-1; D unresolved. Deletions cut 5 bases from V and 0 bases from J, with 17 bases between. Germline CDR1 MGHRA, CDR2 YSYEKL. This CDR3 is 17 amino acids long. The CDR3 DNA sequence: TGCGCCAGCAGCACCCGCGGCGGCCTGAGCTCCTACAATGAGCAGTTCTTC. Residues: CASSTRGGLSSYNEQFF.

The rearrangement uses TRBV3-1 (or the pseudogene TRBV3-2) and TRBJ2-7; weak D call: TRBD1 (5 bases). The CDR3 is 14 residues long. Germline loops: CDR1 LGHDT, CDR2 YNNKEL (reference sequence). V lost 3 bases, J lost 3 bases, and 12 bases lay in between. The CDR3 DNA reads as TGTGCCAGCAGCCAGGGCAGGGTACTCTACGAGCAGTACTTC. Its translation is CASSQGRVLYEQYF.

The J gene is TRBJ2-1, the V gene TRBV6-5; TRBD2 might be the D (6 bases). The CDR3 is made up of 16 amino acids. V gave up 2 bases and J gave up 1 base, with 12 bases separating them. CDR1 and CDR2 (germline): MNHEY, SVGAGI. This CDR3 reads CASSYHGGPSYNEQFF. The CDR3 DNA reads TGTGCCAGCAGTTACCACGGGGGTCCTTCCTACAATGAGCAGTTCTTC.

This chain joins TRBV7-9 and TRBJ2-6, with D tentatively TRBD2 (6 bases). CDR1 and CDR2 (germline): SEHNR, FQNEAQ (reference sequence). The CDR3 is 16 residues long. V lost 5 bases, J lost 5 bases, and 16 bases lay in between. CDR3 DNA sequence: TGTGCCAGCAGCCTACCCGGGGGATTAAGGGCCAACGTCCTGACTTTC. Translating gives CASSLPGGLRANVLTF.

The chain combines TRBV2 with TRBJ2-5; unclear D gene. The CDR3 has 12 residues. The V and J ends lost 7 bases and 4 bases respectively, with 10 bases between them. Germline V gene data show CDR1 as SNHLY and CDR2 as FYNNEI. The CDR3 region is CASKFSGETQYF. CDR3 bases: TGTGCCAGCAAGTTTTCGGGAGAGACCCAGTACTTC.

The chain combines TRBV18 with TRBJ1-1; 8 bases map to TRBD1. Per the germline V gene, CDR1 is KGHSH and CDR2 is LQKENI. Losses at the gene ends were 6 bases for V and 0 bases for J; bases not matched to a gene: 3. The length of the CDR3 is 14 residues. CDR3 nucleotides: TGTGCCAGCTCTCGACAGGGGATGAACACTGAAGCTTTCTTT. Its protein product is CASSRQGMNTEAFF.

V is TRBV6-5 and J is TRBJ1-2, with no clear D. Between the trimmed V and J ends, which lost 0 bases and 7 bases, there was a span of 9 bases. The CDR3 consists of 13 residues. Per the germline V gene, CDR1 is MNHEY and CDR2 is SVGAGI. The chain's CDR3 is CASSYSGDSGYTF. CDR3 sequence (DNA): TGTGCCAGCAGTTACTCGGGAGACTCTGGCTACACCTTC.

V usage is TRBV6-1 and J usage is TRBJ1-2; 7 nucleotides line up with TRBD1. Trimming at V came to 2 bases and at J to 4 bases, leaving 7 bases not matched to a gene. The V gene's germline CDR1 is MNHNS and CDR2 SASEGT. This CDR3 is built from 15 residues. The CDR3 DNA reads TGTGCCAGCAGTGAATCAGGGACAGTGCCCTATGGCTACACCTTC. It translates to CASSESGTVPYGYTF.

The chain is built from TRBV7-7 and TRBJ1-1, with no clear D. With 1 base removed from V and 1 base from J, the gap between germline ends came to 4 bases. CDR3 length equals 13 residues. Germline values: CDR1 SSHAT, CDR2 FNYEAQ (reference sequence). This CDR3 is CASSLGENTEAFF. CDR3 DNA: TGTGCCAGCAGCTTAGGAGAGAACACTGAAGCTTTCTTT.

The chain carries TRBV3-1 (or the pseudogene TRBV3-2) and TRBJ1-2, with a tentative D call TRBD1 (6 bases). This CDR3 comprises 12 residues. Germline V CDR1 and CDR2: LGHDT, YNNKEL (reference sequence). The V gene lost 6 bases and the J gene lost 8 bases, with 13 bases spanning the gap. CDR3 in amino acids: CASSQGIYGYTF. In nucleotides, the CDR3 is TGTGCCAGCAGTCAGGGGATATACGGCTACACCTTC.

The table lists this clone with a count of one. The V and J genes are TRBV13 and TRBJ2-1, with TRBD2 identical over 9 bases. The germline gives CDR1 PRHDT, CDR2 FYEKMQ (reference sequence). The CDR3 covers 16 residues. V lost 1 base to trimming and J lost 6 bases; unmatched junction nucleotides: 7. DNA of the CDR3: TGTGCCAGCAGCTTAGACGGCGCGGGGGGGCGCAATGAGCAGTTCTTC. It translates to CASSLDGAGGRNEQFF.

The chain uses TRBV6-5 and TRBJ1-1; maybe TRBD1 (6 bases). V was shortened by 7 bases and J by 5 bases, with 17 bases between the two germline ends. The CDR3 is made up of 14 amino acids. CDR1 is MNHEY and CDR2 is SVGAGI in the germline V gene. CDR3 DNA: TGTGCCAGCACGTCCGGGACAAGGGGAACTGAAGCTTTCTTT. Translating gives CASTSGTRGTEAFF.

Only a few counts were recorded for this clone. This chain joins TRBV10-3 and TRBJ1-2; 12 bases map to TRBD1. The V segment lost 6 bases and the J segment 6 bases; nucleotides outside the gene matches: 11. CDR1 is ENHRY and CDR2 is SYGVKD in the germline V gene. The length of the CDR3 is 16 residues. As DNA, the CDR3 is TGTGCCATCAGCCACCTTCCGGGACAGGGGGCGGATGGCTACACCTTC. Protein product: CAISHLPGQGADGYTF.